This T cell receptor beta chain was sequenced for a study of T-cell memory formation after mild COVID-19. Study in general: TCR clusters were mostly donor specific. General observations from the study: Day 15 to 85 contracting clones showed balanced CD4/CD8; day 15 to 37 expanders favored CD4+. Unconfirmed was the SARS-CoV-2 specificity of second-wave clones that peaked on day 37.

Trimming stripped 5 bases from V and 3 bases from J, with 17 bases between. There are 15 residues in the CDR3. Constant-segment primers and 5'RACE yielded cDNA libraries for TCR alpha and TCR beta, each carrying sample barcodes and UMIs. Via MiXCR, TCRdb re-called the 5' RACE reads, giving one row per CDR3 protein. The sample holds 110,000 to 150,000 distinct CDR3 sequences, more than 13% seen once. This clonotype showed up many times. Its antigen is unknown. Sequencing input: PBMCs or a T cell subset sorted from them (not recorded which). This receptor was obtained from an adult woman who had mild COVID-19 (a few samples of this study predate the infection). Cell type and time point are not known. V is TRBV12-3 or TRBV12-4 and J is TRBJ2-7; D is unclear. This chain's CDR3 is CASSPGYSRHYEQYF. The CDR3 DNA sequence: TGTGCCAGCAGTCCCGGTTACTCCAGGCACTACGAGCAGTACTTC.